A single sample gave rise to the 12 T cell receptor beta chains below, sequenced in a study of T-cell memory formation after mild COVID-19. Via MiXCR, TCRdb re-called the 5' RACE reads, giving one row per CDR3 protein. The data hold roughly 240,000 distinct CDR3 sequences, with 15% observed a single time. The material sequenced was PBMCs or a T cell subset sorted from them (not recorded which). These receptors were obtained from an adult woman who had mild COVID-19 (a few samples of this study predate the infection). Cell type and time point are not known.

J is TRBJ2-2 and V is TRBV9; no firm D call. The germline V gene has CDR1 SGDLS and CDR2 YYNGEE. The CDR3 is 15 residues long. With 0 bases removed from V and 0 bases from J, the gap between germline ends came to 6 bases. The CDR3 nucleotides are TGTGCCAGCAGCGTAGACGGGCCGAACACCGGGGAGCTGTTTTTT. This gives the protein CASSVDGPNTGELFF.

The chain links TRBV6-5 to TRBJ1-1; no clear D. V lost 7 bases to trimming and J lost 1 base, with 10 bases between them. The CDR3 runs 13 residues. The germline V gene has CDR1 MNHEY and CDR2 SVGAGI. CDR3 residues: CASMGLRNTEAFF. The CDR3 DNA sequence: TGTGCCAGCATGGGGTTAAGGAACACTGAAGCTTTCTTT.

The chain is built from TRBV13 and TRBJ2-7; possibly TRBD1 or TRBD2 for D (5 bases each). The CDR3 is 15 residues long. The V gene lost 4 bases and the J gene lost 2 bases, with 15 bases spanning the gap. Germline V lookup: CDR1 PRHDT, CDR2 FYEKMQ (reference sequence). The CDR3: CASSSKPGLAYEQYF. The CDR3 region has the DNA TGTGCCAGCAGCTCGAAACCGGGGCTGGCCTACGAGCAGTACTTC.

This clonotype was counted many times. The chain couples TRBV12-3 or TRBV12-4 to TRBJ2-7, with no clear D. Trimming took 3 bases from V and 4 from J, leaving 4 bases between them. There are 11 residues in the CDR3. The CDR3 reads CASSFGYEQYF. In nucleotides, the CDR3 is TGTGCCAGCAGTTTCGGATACGAGCAGTACTTC.

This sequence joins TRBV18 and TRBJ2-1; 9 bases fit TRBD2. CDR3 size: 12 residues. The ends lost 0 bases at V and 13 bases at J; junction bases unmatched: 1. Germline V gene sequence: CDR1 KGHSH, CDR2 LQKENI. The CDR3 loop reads CASSPPTSGQFF. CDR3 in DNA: TGTGCCAGCTCACCACCGACTAGCGGCCAGTTCTTC.

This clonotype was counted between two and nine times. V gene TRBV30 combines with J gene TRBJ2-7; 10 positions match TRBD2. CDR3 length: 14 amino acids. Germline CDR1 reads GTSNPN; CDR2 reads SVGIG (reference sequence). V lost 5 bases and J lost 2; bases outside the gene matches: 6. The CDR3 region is CAWELAGSPYEQYF. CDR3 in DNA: TGTGCCTGGGAACTAGCGGGGAGTCCCTACGAGCAGTACTTC. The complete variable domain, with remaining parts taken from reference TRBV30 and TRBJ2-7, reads SQTIHQWPATLVQPVGSPLSLECTVEGTSNPNLYWYRQAAGRGLQLLFYSVGIGQISSEVPQNLSASRPQDRQFILSSKKLLLSDSGFYLCAWELAGSPYEQYFGPGTRLTVT.

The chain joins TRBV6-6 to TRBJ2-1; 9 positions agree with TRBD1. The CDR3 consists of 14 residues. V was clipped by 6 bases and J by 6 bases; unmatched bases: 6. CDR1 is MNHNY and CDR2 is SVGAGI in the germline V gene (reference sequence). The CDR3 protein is CASSRDRVGNEQFF. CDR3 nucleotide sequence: TGTGCCAGCAGCAGGGACAGGGTCGGCAATGAGCAGTTCTTC.

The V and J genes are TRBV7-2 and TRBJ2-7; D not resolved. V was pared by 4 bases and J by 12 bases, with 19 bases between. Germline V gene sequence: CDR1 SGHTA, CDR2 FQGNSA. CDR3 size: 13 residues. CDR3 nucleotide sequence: TGTGCCAGCAGCTCCCCAAATTGGCAGGTTGGGTACTTC. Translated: CASSSPNWQVGYF.

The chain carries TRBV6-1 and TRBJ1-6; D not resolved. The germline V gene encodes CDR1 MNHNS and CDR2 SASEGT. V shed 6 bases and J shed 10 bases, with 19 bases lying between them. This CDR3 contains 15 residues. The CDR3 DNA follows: TGTGCCAGCAGCCCTAACGGGTATGGGGAGTCACCCCTCCACTTT. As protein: CASSPNGYGESPLHF.

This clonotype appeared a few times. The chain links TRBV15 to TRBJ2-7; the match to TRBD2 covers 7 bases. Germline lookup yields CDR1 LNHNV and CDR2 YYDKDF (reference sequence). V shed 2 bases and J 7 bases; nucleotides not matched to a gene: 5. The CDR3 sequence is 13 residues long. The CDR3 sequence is CATSRSLAGEQYF. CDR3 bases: TGTGCCACCAGCAGATCCTTAGCGGGTGAGCAGTACTTC.

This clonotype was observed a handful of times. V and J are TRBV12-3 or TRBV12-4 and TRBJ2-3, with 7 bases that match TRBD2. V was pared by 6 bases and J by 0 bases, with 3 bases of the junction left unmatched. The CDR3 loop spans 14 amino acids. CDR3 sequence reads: CASRGRGSTDTQYF. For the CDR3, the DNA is TGTGCCAGCAGGGGGAGGGGTAGCACAGATACGCAGTATTTT.

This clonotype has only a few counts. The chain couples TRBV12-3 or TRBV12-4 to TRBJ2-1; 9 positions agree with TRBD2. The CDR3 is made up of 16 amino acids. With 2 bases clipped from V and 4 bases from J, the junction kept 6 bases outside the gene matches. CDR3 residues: CASSLILTSGYNEQFF. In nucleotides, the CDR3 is TGTGCCAGCAGTTTAATTTTGACTAGCGGATACAATGAGCAGTTCTTC.